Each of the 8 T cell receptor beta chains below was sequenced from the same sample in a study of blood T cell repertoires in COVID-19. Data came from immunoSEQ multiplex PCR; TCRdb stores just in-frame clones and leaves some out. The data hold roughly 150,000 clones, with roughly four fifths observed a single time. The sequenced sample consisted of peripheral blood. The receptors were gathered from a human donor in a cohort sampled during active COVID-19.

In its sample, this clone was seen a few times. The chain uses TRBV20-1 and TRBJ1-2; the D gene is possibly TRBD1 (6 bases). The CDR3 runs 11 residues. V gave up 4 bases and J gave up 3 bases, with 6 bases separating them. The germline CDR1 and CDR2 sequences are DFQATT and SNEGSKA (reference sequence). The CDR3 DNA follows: TGCAGTGCTACAGGGGACTATGGCTACACCTTC. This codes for CSATGDYGYTF.

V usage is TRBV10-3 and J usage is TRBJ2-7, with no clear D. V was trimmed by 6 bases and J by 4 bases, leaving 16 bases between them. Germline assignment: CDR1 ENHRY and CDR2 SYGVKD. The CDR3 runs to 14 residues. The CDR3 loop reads CAIRTDGFLYEQYF. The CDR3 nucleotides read TGTGCCATCAGGACTGACGGCTTTCTTTACGAGCAGTACTTC.

The CDR3 DNA reads as TGTGCCAGCAGTGCAAATGGAGGAGAGACCCAGTACTTC. Protein: CASSANGGETQYF. The rearrangement links TRBV12-3 or TRBV12-4 to TRBJ2-5; perhaps TRBD2 as D (5 bases). Trimming left V 5 bases short and J 4 bases short, with 11 bases between. This CDR3 is built from 13 residues.

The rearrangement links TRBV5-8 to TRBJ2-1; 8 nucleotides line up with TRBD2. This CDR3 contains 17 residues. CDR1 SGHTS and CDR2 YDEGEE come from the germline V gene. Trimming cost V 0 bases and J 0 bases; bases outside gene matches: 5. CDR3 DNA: TGTGCCAGCAGCTTGGGGACTAGCTGGAGCTCCTACAATGAGCAGTTCTTC. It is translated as CASSLGTSWSSYNEQFF.

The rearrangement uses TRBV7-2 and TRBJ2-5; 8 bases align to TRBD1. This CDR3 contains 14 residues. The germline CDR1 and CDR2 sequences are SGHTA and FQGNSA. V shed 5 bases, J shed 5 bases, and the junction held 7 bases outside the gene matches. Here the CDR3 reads CASSKPGQVETQYF. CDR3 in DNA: TGTGCCAGCAGCAAACCGGGACAGGTGGAGACCCAGTACTTC.

The CDR3 DNA reads TGTGCCAGCAGCCTTTCCAGGGTCATCTACAATGAGCAGTTCTTC. It is translated as CASSLSRVIYNEQFF. V and J are TRBV7-2 and TRBJ2-1; D perhaps matches TRBD1 (5 bases). Trimming took off 5 bases at V and 3 bases at J, with 14 bases between the two ends. This CDR3 is 15 amino acids long. Germline V CDR1 and CDR2: SGHTA, FQGNSA.

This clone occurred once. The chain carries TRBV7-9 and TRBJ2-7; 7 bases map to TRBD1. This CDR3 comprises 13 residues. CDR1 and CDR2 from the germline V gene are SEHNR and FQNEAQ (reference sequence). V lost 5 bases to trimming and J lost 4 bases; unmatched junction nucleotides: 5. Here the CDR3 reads CASSTRDRYEQYF. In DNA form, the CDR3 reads TGTGCCAGCAGCACCCGGGACAGATACGAGCAGTACTTC.

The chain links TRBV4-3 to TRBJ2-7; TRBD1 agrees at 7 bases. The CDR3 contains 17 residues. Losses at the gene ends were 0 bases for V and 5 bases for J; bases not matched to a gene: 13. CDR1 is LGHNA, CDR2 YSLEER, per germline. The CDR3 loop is CASSQDWAGGILDEQYF. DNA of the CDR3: TGCGCCAGCAGCCAAGATTGGGCAGGGGGTATTTTGGACGAGCAGTACTTC.